This TCR beta chain was sequenced during a study of OX40 agonist ivuxolimab in advanced cancers. For the study at large: At doses from 0.01 to 10 mg/kg, patients were given intravenous ivuxolimab every 2 weeks. The study reported partial responses in three patients: one hepatocellular carcinoma, two cutaneous melanoma.

Repertoires were generated with immunoSEQ multiplex PCR, while TCRdb's copy carries only in-frame clones and drops some. The repertoire includes over 80,000 clones, 80% to 95% of them detected once, and 0.95% to 1.2% sits in the top ten. Sample: CD4+ or CD8+ T cells sorted from blood, taken in a trial of the OX40 agonist ivuxolimab. The clonotype was recovered from an adult with an advanced solid tumor such as melanoma, head and neck, liver or kidney cancer.

CDR3 sequence (DNA): TGTGCCAGCAGATGGGACAGGGGTACAGATACGCAGTATTTT. Translated: CASRWDRGTDTQYF. The chain has TRBV6-5 and TRBJ2-3; 10 bases are shared with TRBD1. The CDR3 totals 14 residues. CDR1 and CDR2 from the germline V gene are MNHEY and SVGAGI. With V trimmed by 6 bases and J by 3 bases, 3 bases remained unmatched.